This paragraph reports one T cell receptor (beta chain). Its cognate antigen has yet to be identified. Per-nucleotide qualities are absent, and no much larger clonotype sits a single base away. The data stem from a study of cytomegalovirus exposure and HLA in healthy donors (TCRdb year 2017). For the wider study: An earlier analysis of roughly 500 of the donors reported 276 Gb of sequence data and approximately 120 million unique TCR beta sequences obtained from 150 million to 200 million T cells. A later analysis re-examined previously published TCR beta repertoires from 500 to 700 donors and added high-resolution HLA genotyping to investigate patterns of TCR occurrence. Genome-wide SNP genotypes for about 55% of the 666 donors were used in a later genetic analysis, which treated that subset as a discovery cohort. Rather than drawing on any new phenotypic data, the later analysis identified candidate immune exposures from TCR beta sequences and the way those sequences occurred across donors. Roughly 300 gigabases of sequencing data and some 85 million unique TCR sequences were included in an early release covering several hundred HLA-typed donors. About five DR-DQ haplotypes were treated as single units for association and clustering because of strong linkage in the cohort. The study profiled the T cell repertoires of about 640 subjects by immunosequencing and related them to cytomegalovirus serostatus. Of the roughly 400 genotyped donors, over 70% fell in the genetic ancestry cluster associated with self-reported Caucasian donors. Every discovery cohort repertoire had been produced on one sequencing platform. Alongside the repertoire data, information on donor age, sex, ethnicity and CMV serostatus was compiled. High-throughput TCR immunosequencing, statistical association of individual TCRs with disease status, and machine learning were combined to predict cytomegalovirus infection status. On average, about 240,000 unique TCR beta nucleotide sequences were sequenced per donor among fewer than 500 genotyped donors of the cohort, with roughly 20% of those sequences being non-productive. Class I and class II HLA loci were covered by the typing at four-digit resolution. The number of typed donors differed by locus: about 620-630 for A, B, C, DRB1 and DQB1; 522 for DQA1; over 600 for DPA1; and about 450 for DPB1. The aim of the study was to test whether cataloging public T cell receptors could identify signatures of past pathogen exposure. To decide whether each TCR beta V gene segment behaved as functional or pseudogenic, an earlier analysis of approximately 620 of the donors relied on high-throughput TCR beta sequencing. Along with the approximately 700-subject first cohort, a separate validation cohort of over a hundred different subjects was used.

Library prep was done by the immunoSEQ multiplex PCR assay. The multiplex PCR relied on a mix of 60 forward primers for TCR Vbeta segments and 13 reverse primers for TCR Jbeta segments. Amplification of the CDR3 region of rearranged TCR beta genes was performed with a multiplex PCR assay on genomic DNA. On the Illumina HiSeq System, the amplified TCR beta libraries were sequenced as 87-base-pair reads. As for the original processing: A later analysis tallied 75 million to 95 million unique TCR beta chains across the 700 or so repertoires, and approximately 9.9 million of those chains were shared by two or more donors. A nearest-neighbor algorithm error-corrected the raw reads and collapsed the reads into unique sequences, merging closely related sequences to remove PCR and sequencing errors. Alignment of CDR3 sequences to IMGT reference sequences was used to assign V, D and J gene segments. For a sequence to be retained, a match of at least six nucleotides to both a V gene segment and a J gene segment was required. A rearrangement counted as productive if the CDR3 had no stop codons and remained in frame with V and J, and every other rearrangement counted as non-productive. CDR3 was defined according to IMGT convention as the region running from the second conserved V-encoded cysteine to the conserved J-encoded phenylalanine. The earlier analysis of about 530 of the donors excluded any sequence lacking an unambiguous match to a single V gene segment. In an earlier analysis of approximately 610 of the donors, V segments were called functional above 56.7% productive rearrangements and were called segregating when the between-donor standard deviation exceeded 5%. To diagnose cytomegalovirus status from the catalog of TCR beta chain sequences, a statistical classification framework was built. V and J gene assignment, in a later analysis, came from comparing TCR nucleotide sequences with IMGT/GENE-DB human TR gene sequences. Using the TCRdist pipeline, a later analysis assigned CDR3 sequences along with most-parsimonious VDJ recombination scenarios. A later analysis defined each TCR beta chain by its CDR3 amino acid sequence plus V-gene family, and excluded reads lacking a unique V-gene family. A later analysis removed several hundred highly shared, low-generation-probability nucleotide sequences to deal with suspected cross-contamination and a sequencing artifact. In a later analysis, a clonal expansion index for each public chain was calculated from normalized within-repertoire ranks of inferred template counts. In a later analysis, generation probabilities were computed with a VDJ recombination model fitted to out-of-frame rearrangements, and the resulting probabilities were checked against IGoR. In a later analysis, hypergeometric tests were used to score TCR-TCR, TCR-HLA and TCR-CMV co-occurrence, with a repertoire-size bias correction applied to TCR pairs. To estimate false discovery rates, a later analysis permuted the HLA or CMV assignments 20 times. In a later analysis, co-occurring TCRs were grouped using DBSCAN, with TCRdist sequence similarity added in when clustering inside HLA-allele-positive subsets. For co-occurrence clustering, repertoires with fewer than 30,000 or more than 120,000 public chains were excluded, along with a handful of repertoires with anomalous nucleotide sharing. Held by TCRdb, this immuneACCESS table contains in-frame sequences only and omits some clones. Under half of the omission traces to an unresolved V gene where checked; the cause of the rest is unknown. V and J calls and clone size are as listed in that table; D and trimming were resolved from the DNA. The table for this sample lists 100,000 or so clones; around 74% of them were counted only once. The ten largest make up approximately 2% of the sample.

Study-wide findings and limitations: In the study, about 150 TCR beta chains were listed as associated with cytomegalovirus. A later genetic analysis associated a missense DCLRE1C variant with V-gene and J-gene trimming of TCR beta chains, and an independent cohort replicated the association. For the cohort, immune exposure information was limited to CMV serostatus. Sequencing depth was assumed to be roughly uniform across donors in the presence/absence analyses, though that assumption may not hold. According to a later analysis, TCR association rates differed among HLA loci, with DRB1 alleles showing the most associated TCRs and HLA-C alleles showing the fewest. Because some donors lacked HLA typing at each locus, the association tests relied only on the typed subset. In a later analysis, HLA-associated TCR beta chains were found to be more clonally expanded and to have lower generation probabilities than equally common non-associated chains. About 17 rarely observed V segments, including chromosome 9 orphons, were excluded from the earlier analysis of just under 600 of the donors because counts were too low. Strong co-occurrence of HLA alleles, especially DR and DQ, made assigning TCR associations to individual alleles difficult. It was suggested by the authors that the approach could potentially be generalized to other disease states and immunological phenotypes. Three of the identified cytomegalovirus-associated TCR beta chains were confirmed in vitro to be specific for cytomegalovirus antigens. Only TCR beta chains were sequenced in this cohort, and the absence of alpha or paired-chain data limited detectable features. In both the original and validation cohorts, the classifier was reported to diagnose cytomegalovirus status with high specificity and sensitivity. At a false discovery rate of 0.05, a later analysis linked 15,000 to 20,000 TCR beta sequences to specific HLA alleles. According to a later genetic analysis, donors in an Asian-associated ancestry cluster had fewer N-insertions in productive TCRs than the approximately 690-donor mean. In an earlier analysis of 587 of the donors, most TCR beta V segments appeared in productive rearrangements about 87% or about 30% of the time, broadly matching IMGT annotations. While some public TCRs were present in many individuals, most TCR sequences turned up only very rarely across donors. A group of highly shared sequence variants was considered likely to be a technical artifact of the sequencing pipeline. A further reported finding was that TCR beta sequences accurately predicted the HLA-A and HLA-B alleles for most subjects in the first cohort. According to a later analysis, parvovirus B19, influenza, CMV and Epstein-Barr virus appeared linked to several top co-occurrence clusters. Correlated functional status among segregating V segments might be attributable to linkage disequilibrium, but an unknown experimental factor could not be ruled out. A later analysis found that most CMV-associated TCR beta chains appeared HLA-restricted, with HLA associations seemingly driven largely by CMV exposure.

The cohort comprised fewer than 750 healthy bone marrow donors. All cohort members were sampled while nominally healthy, although unrecorded immune exposures were likely present. The donor was CMV seronegative and was included in the group of about 350 seronegative cohort members. Each donor provided a peripheral blood sample, and peripheral blood mononuclear cells were used for TCR beta sequencing. Genomic DNA extraction from the blood cell samples was performed with the Qiagen DNeasy Blood Extraction Kit. The source of this sequence is a woman in her thirties or forties in good health and CMV-seronegative. The sequenced material came from PBMCs.

The nucleotide sequence is TGTGCCAGCAGTCCCTGGGACAGGGGGGGGATAAATGAAAAACTGTTTTTT. Translated, this gives CASSPWDRGGINEKLFF. Here the chain combines TRBV27 and TRBJ1-4; 11 bases in the junction line up with TRBD1. The cysteine opens and the phenylalanine closes a CDR3 of 17 amino acids. Only CDR3 DNA remains: 51 bases, in frame from the first base. The germline V and J ends show losses of 5 bases and 5 bases respectively, and no gene match explains 10 bases of the junction. CDR1 and CDR2 are drawn from the germline V gene (reference sequence): MNHEY, SMNVEV.